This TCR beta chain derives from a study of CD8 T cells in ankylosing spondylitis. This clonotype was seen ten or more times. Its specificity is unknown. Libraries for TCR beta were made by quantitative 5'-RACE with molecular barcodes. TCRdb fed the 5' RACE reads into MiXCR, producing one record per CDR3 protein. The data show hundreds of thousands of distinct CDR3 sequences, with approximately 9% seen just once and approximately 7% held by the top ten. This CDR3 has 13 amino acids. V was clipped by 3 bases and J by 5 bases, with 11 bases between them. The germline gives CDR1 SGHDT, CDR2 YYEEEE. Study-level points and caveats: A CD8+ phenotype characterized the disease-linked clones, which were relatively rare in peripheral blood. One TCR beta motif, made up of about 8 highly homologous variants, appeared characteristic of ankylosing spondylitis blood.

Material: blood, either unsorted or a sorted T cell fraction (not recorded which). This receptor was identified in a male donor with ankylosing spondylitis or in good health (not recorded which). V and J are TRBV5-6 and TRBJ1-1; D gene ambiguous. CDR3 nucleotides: TGTGCCAGCAGCTGGGATTGGGGTACTGAAGCTTTCTTT. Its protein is CASSWDWGTEAFF.